The clone carrying this TCR beta chain was picked up a small number of times. The antigen is undetermined. This sample was included in a study of T cell repertoires in cytomegalovirus infection. Germline V lookup: CDR1 SGHVS, CDR2 FNYEAQ. The trim removed 6 bases at V and 1 base at J, leaving 11 bases unmatched. CDR3 size: 16 residues. Each CDR3 protein gets one entry after TCRdb re-called the reads with MiXCR. The sample holds about 920,000 distinct CDR3 sequences, around 30% seen once. The sequencing used cultured CD8+ T cells from PBMCs, collected from culture after CMV antigen stimulation. J is TRBJ1-1 and V is TRBV7-6, with 7 bases fitting TRBD1. This clonotype was sampled from a human donor in good health (CMV status not recorded). Some clones in this sample may be carry-over from other donors' samples. DNA for the CDR3: TGTGCCAGCAGTATGGAGTTGGCAGGGGGGAACACTGAAGCTTTCTTT. Protein: CASSMELAGGNTEAFF.